These 12 T cell receptor beta chains originate from one sample sequenced in a study of CD8+ T cells in alopecia areata. Reverse transcribed after extraction, RNA yielded cDNA as the sequencing template. Libraries were prepared by immunoSEQ multiplex PCR; TCRdb keeps only in-frame clonotypes and omits some of them. The sample includes fewer than 250,000 clones, 50% to 60% of them seen just once. The source was CD4+ T cells sorted from blood, collected at week 0. These receptors all come from a human donor with alopecia areata.

The rearrangement uses TRBV7-9 and TRBJ1-1, with a tentative D call TRBD1 (5 bases). The V end was cut by 5 bases, the J end by 0 bases, with 7 bases between. The CDR3 is 13 amino acids. CDR1 is SEHNR, CDR2 FQNEAQ, per germline (reference sequence). The CDR3 DNA follows: TGTGCCAGCAGCAAGACAGTGAACACTGAAGCTTTCTTT. This codes for CASSKTVNTEAFF.

This clone was seen a single time. As DNA, the CDR3 is TGCGCCAGCAGACAGGGATCAAATGAAAAACTGTTTTTT. It yields the protein CASRQGSNEKLFF. This rearrangement joins TRBV5-1 to TRBJ1-4, with D possibly being TRBD1 (6 bases). V lost 5 bases, J lost 5 bases, and 10 bases lay in between. Germline V lookup: CDR1 SGHRS, CDR2 YFSETQ. The CDR3 is 13 amino acids.

The V call is TRBV6-4, the J call TRBJ2-1, with D perhaps matching TRBD1 (5 bases). V lost 0 bases and J 11 bases, leaving 11 bases between the germline ends. This CDR3 spans 13 amino acids. Germline CDR1 and CDR2: MRHNA and SNTAGT. CDR3 in DNA: TGTGCCAGCAGTGACTCCGGCAGGGCCCAGCAGTTCTTC. As protein: CASSDSGRAQQFF.

This clone has only a few counts. The V and J genes are TRBV30 and TRBJ1-5, with D possibly being TRBD1 (5 bases). Trimming cost V 4 bases and J 5 bases, with 12 bases left between them. Germline V gene lookup returns CDR1 GTSNPN and CDR2 SVGIG (reference sequence). The CDR3 totals 13 residues. The CDR3 DNA sequence: TGTGCCTGGAACCCAGGGATGGATCAGCCCCAGCATTTT. The encoded protein is CAWNPGMDQPQHF.

V is TRBV6-5 and J is TRBJ1-6; no reliable D call. V shed 6 bases and J shed 6 bases, with 9 bases lying between them. Germline V CDR1 and CDR2: MNHEY, SVGAGI. The CDR3 has 13 amino acids. CDR3 amino acids: CASRRTRNSPLHF. The CDR3 DNA is TGTGCCAGCAGACGGACTCGTAATTCACCCCTCCACTTT.

The rearrangement links TRBV30 to TRBJ2-5; TRBD2 matches 10 bases. V gave up 4 bases and J gave up 3 bases; unmatched junction bases: 8. Germline V gene lookup returns CDR1 GTSNPN and CDR2 SVGIG (reference sequence). The CDR3 is 15 residues long. The CDR3 DNA is TGTGCCTGGACCCCAGGACTAGCGGCGGAAGAGACCCAGTACTTC. This gives the protein CAWTPGLAAEETQYF. Based on the CDR3 plus reference TRBV30 and TRBJ2-5, the full variable domain is SQTIHQWPATLVQPVGSPLSLECTVEGTSNPNLYWYRQAAGRGLQLLFYSVGIGQISSEVPQNLSASRPQDRQFILSSKKLLLSDSGFYLCAWTPGLAAEETQYFGPGTRLLVL.

The V gene is TRBV5-1, the J gene TRBJ2-7; TRBD2 matches at 10 bases. The CDR3 runs 14 residues. Germline V gives CDR1 SGHRS, CDR2 YFSETQ. V gave up 4 bases and J gave up 6 bases; unmatched junction bases: 7. Written as DNA, the CDR3 is TGCGCCAGCAGCGACCTAGCGGGAGTGGTCGAGCAGTACTTC. This translates into CASSDLAGVVEQYF. Using reference TRBV5-1 and TRBJ2-7 for the parts outside the CDR3, the full variable domain is KAGVTQTPRYLIKTRGQQVTLSCSPISGHRSVSWYQQTPGQGLQFLFEYFSETQRNKGNFPGRFSGRQFSNSRSEMNVSTLELGDSALYLCASSDLAGVVEQYFGPGTRLTVT.

This clone has just a few counts. The V gene is TRBV9, the J gene TRBJ2-6; D remains ambiguous. The V end was cut by 0 bases, the J end by 4 bases, with 8 bases between. Germline V gene data show CDR1 as SGDLS and CDR2 as YYNGEE. The CDR3 has 15 residues. Written as DNA, the CDR3 is TGTGCCAGCAGCGTAGAGGGTACAGGGGCCAACGTCCTGACTTTC. Translated: CASSVEGTGANVLTF. Full variable domain (remainder filled in from reference TRBV9 and TRBJ2-6): DSGVTQTPKHLITATGQRVTLRCSPRSGDLSVYWYQQSLDQGLQFLIQYYNGEERAKGNILERFSAQQFPDLHSELNLSSLELGDSALYFCASSVEGTGANVLTFGAGSRLTVL.

DNA of the CDR3: TGCAGCGTGGGAGAGCGGTCCTACGAGCAGTACTTC. Its translation: CSVGERSYEQYF. This chain links TRBV29-1 with TRBJ2-7, with D maybe TRBD2 (5 bases). Germline V gene data show CDR1 as SQVTM and CDR2 as ANQGSEA. This CDR3 spans 12 amino acids. Trimming took 6 bases from V and 1 from J, leaving 10 bases between them.

The chain couples TRBV29-1 to TRBJ1-3; D is unclear. The ends were cut back, 4 bases at V and 0 bases at J, with 7 bases in the middle. Per germline, CDR1 SQVTM and CDR2 ANQGSEA. The CDR3 runs to 13 residues. The CDR3 loop reads CSVGTISGNTIYF. The CDR3 DNA reads TGCAGCGTTGGGACTATCTCTGGAAACACCATATATTTT. Together with reference TRBV29-1 and TRBJ1-3, the CDR3 gives the full variable domain: SAVISQKPSRDICQRGTSLTIQCQVDSQVTMMFWYRQQPGQSLTLIATANQGSEATYESGFVIDKFPISRPNLTFSTLTVSNMSPEDSSIYLCSVGTISGNTIYFGEGSWLTVV.

Note on this clone: At the DNA level, this CDR3 is encoded by other sequences in the same sample as well. V and J are TRBV18 and TRBJ1-2, with unresolved D. The CDR3 runs 11 residues. Trimming took 2 bases from V and 6 from J, leaving 4 bases between them. Germline CDR1 and CDR2: KGHSH and LQKENI. The CDR3 bases are TGTGCCAGCTCACCAGGGGATGGCTACACCTTC. Encoded protein: CASSPGDGYTF.

The J gene is TRBJ1-1, the V gene TRBV21-1; the table's D call TRBD1 went unverified against the DNA. TRBV21-1 is assigned pseudogene status. This CDR3 contains 15 residues. The CDR3 DNA follows: TGTGCCAGCAGCATGCACAGGGGCAAGAACACTGAAGCTTTCTTT. It yields the protein CASSMHRGKNTEAFF.